This T cell receptor (beta chain) was found in a study of response to subunit inactivated influenza vaccine. TCRdb reanalysed the RT-PCR reads using MiXCR and keeps one entry per CDR3 protein. The table has roughly 700,000 distinct CDR3 sequences, approximately 15% seen once. This receptor was obtained from a man over 45 who received an inactivated influenza vaccine. Here the sequenced sample was PBMCs from blood, taken roughly 15 days before vaccination.

CDR3 in amino acids: CSASTSVNIQYF. DNA for the CDR3: TGCAGTGCTTCGACTAGCGTAAACATTCAGTACTTC. The chain joins TRBV20-1 to TRBJ2-4; 8 positions agree with TRBD2. The CDR3 contains 12 residues. J lost 6 bases, V lost 5 bases, and 3 bases had no gene match. Germline V gives CDR1 DFQATT, CDR2 SNEGSKA (reference sequence).